The TCR beta chain described here comes from a study of cytomegalovirus exposure and HLA in healthy donors. General study points: A later analysis found common viral pathogens apparently linked to several of the most significant clusters. It was shown in a later analysis that HLA-associated TCR beta chains were more clonally expanded than other, equally common chains. A later analysis found TCR association rates differed by HLA locus, highest for DRB1 and lowest for HLA-C. A prior analysis recorded that most TCR beta V segments were productive about 87% or about 30% of the time.

The PCR had 60 Vbeta and 13 Jbeta primers. Here immunoSEQ multiplex PCR was the method, and the copy in TCRdb shows in-frame clones only, minus some. The sample holds some 200,000 clones, about 74% seen once. Remarks on this clone: The target antigen is unknown.

Germline V gene data show CDR1 as SGHTA and CDR2 as FQGNSA. This CDR3 is 15 amino acids long. V shed 6 bases and J shed 5 bases, with 18 bases lying between them. The chain recombines TRBV7-2 with TRBJ2-3; TRBD2 is a possible D gene (6 bases). This TCR came from a man in his forties or fifties in good health and CMV-seronegative. The source material was PBMCs. CDR3 DNA sequence: TGTGCCAGCAGGGGGGGACTGGCGGATATAGATACGCAGTATTTT. Protein: CASRGGLADIDTQYF.